This paragraph reports one TCR beta chain. Antigen: not known. The record originates from a study of cytomegalovirus exposure and HLA in healthy donors. PCR was performed using 60 Vbeta and 13 Jbeta primers. TCRdb's copy holds only in-frame clones and misses some; the assay was immunoSEQ multiplex PCR. The repertoire table contains tens of thousands of clones. Notes on the study in general: Investigators reported 164 TCR beta chains as tied to cytomegalovirus. Confirmation was obtained in vitro that a few CMV-associated chains are specific for CMV antigens.

The CDR3 is 13 residues long. V was shortened by 2 bases and J by 9 bases, with 11 bases between the two germline ends. Per germline, CDR1 MNHNS and CDR2 SASEGT. The rearrangement joins TRBV6-1 to TRBJ2-1; the D gene is possibly TRBD1 (5 bases). The source of this sequence is a male donor in good health and CMV-seronegative. Source material: PBMCs. Here the CDR3 DNA reads TGTGCCAGCAGTGAATACGCTAGGGGTGAGCAGTTCTTC. Amino acid sequence: CASSEYARGEQFF.